One sample yielded the 16 T cell receptor beta chains listed below, sequenced in a study of T cell repertoires in cytomegalovirus infection (dated by TCRdb to between 2018 and 2020). The sequencing machine was an Illumina HiSeq 1500. TCRdb trimmed the raw reads at Q25, called clones with MiXCR and kept productive beta chains. Identical CDR3 proteins give one entry, which carries the most common genes and DNA. This sample comprises approximately 170,000 distinct CDR3 sequences, around an eighth of them detected only once. Over 20% of the sample is taken by the ten largest. Sequencing was done on a sample of PBMCs. These receptors were taken from a human donor in good health (CMV status not recorded). Some clones in this sample may be carry-over from other donors' samples.

The gene calls are TRBV5-1 and TRBJ2-1, with D perhaps matching TRBD1 (6 bases). Germline CDR1 SGHRS, CDR2 YFSETQ. The CDR3 runs to 15 residues. Trimming took 0 bases from V and 3 from J, leaving 10 bases between them. DNA of the CDR3: TGCGCCAGCAGCTTGGAGGGGGAATACTACAATGAGCAGTTCTTC. Its protein is CASSLEGEYYNEQFF.

This clonotype was seen ten or more times. The chain recombines TRBV11-3 with TRBJ2-1, with D unclear. The CDR3 loop spans 13 amino acids. Trimming cost V 2 bases and J 9 bases, with 11 bases left between them. CDR1 and CDR2 from the germline V gene are SGHNT and YENEEA. The CDR3 protein is CASSLTFGFEQFF. The CDR3 DNA reads as TGTGCCAGCAGCTTAACATTTGGGTTTGAGCAGTTCTTC.

This clonotype was observed a few times. Since a much larger clone is just one base distant, this may be a read error. V usage is TRBV28 and J usage is TRBJ1-2; no clear D gene. Germline values: CDR1 MDHEN, CDR2 SYDVKM. There are 11 residues in the CDR3. V lost 5 bases and J 2 bases, leaving 3 bases between the germline ends. As DNA, the CDR3 is TGTGCCAGCAGTACGAACTATGGCTACACCTTC. It yields the protein CASSTNYGYTF.

Turning to this clonotype: The conserved final phenylalanine or tryptophan is absent from the CDR3, which likely points to a read error. Because the CDR3's place on the DNA is in doubt, the DNA is left out and the CDR3 is given as listed by TCRdb. The rearrangement uses TRBV4-2 and TRBJ2-5; the table's TRBD2 call for D was not verified on the DNA. Inclusive of both ends, the CDR3 amounts to 11 amino acids. Germline V lookup: CDR1 LGHNA, CDR2 YNFKEQ. The CDR3 is CASSRPPGAPP.

This clonotype has a handful of counts. This chain links TRBV28 with TRBJ2-7, with a weak D call TRBD2 (6 bases). CDR3 size: 15 residues. Germline V gene sequence: CDR1 MDHEN, CDR2 SYDVKM. V was pared by 5 bases and J by 3 bases, with 17 bases between. Here the CDR3 DNA reads TGTGCCAGCAGTGGCCCAGGGACTCCTCTCTACGAGCAGTACTTC. Its translation is CASSGPGTPLYEQYF.

This clonotype was seen repeatedly, ten times or more. The rearrangement links TRBV11-3 to TRBJ2-1, with 7 bases fitting TRBD1. Per germline, CDR1 SGHNT and CDR2 YENEEA. V dropped 0 bases and J dropped 8; count of bases not matched to a gene: 16. The CDR3 has 18 amino acids. The CDR3 sequence is CASSLDQRETGKSHEQFF. The CDR3 DNA is TGTGCCAGCAGCTTAGATCAACGTGAGACAGGGAAATCCCATGAGCAGTTCTTC. The whole variable domain, filled in from reference TRBV11-3 and TRBJ2-1, reads EAGVVQSPRYKIIEKKQPVAFWCNPISGHNTLYWYLQNLGQGPELLIRYENEEAVDDSQLPKDRFSAERLKGVDSTLKIQPAELGDSAVYLCASSLDQRETGKSHEQFFGPGTRLTVL.

The chain uses TRBV27 and TRBJ2-3, with 7 bases matching TRBD2. CDR1 is MNHEY and CDR2 is SMNVEV in the germline V gene (reference sequence). The CDR3 is 14 residues long. Trimming at V came to 4 bases and at J to 5 bases, leaving 6 bases not matched to a gene. The CDR3 here is CASSSGLGRDTQYF. CDR3 in DNA: TGTGCCAGCAGTTCCGGACTAGGACGAGATACGCAGTATTTT.

Regarding this clonotype: Just one base apart from a much larger clone, this may be a read error. V gene TRBV29-1 combines with J gene TRBJ1-3, with D maybe TRBD1 (5 bases). Germline V gene data show CDR1 as SQVTM and CDR2 as ANQGSEA. The length of the CDR3 is 13 residues. DNA for the CDR3: TGCAGCGTTGATGCAGGGCAGGGAAACACCCTATATTTT. Amino acid sequence: CSVDAGQGNTLYF.

The genes are TRBV5-1 and TRBJ2-3; 10 nucleotides line up with TRBD2. The CDR3 is made up of 15 amino acids. V gave up 4 bases and J gave up 7 bases; unmatched junction bases: 9. The germline CDR1 and CDR2 sequences are SGHRS and YFSETQ. CDR3 bases: TGCGCCAGCAGCACTAGCGGGGAGTACACGAATACGCAGTATTTT. It specifies CASSTSGEYTNTQYF. The variable domain in full, completed from reference TRBV5-1 and TRBJ2-3, reads KAGVTQTPRYLIKTRGQQVTLSCSPISGHRSVSWYQQTPGQGLQFLFEYFSETQRNKGNFPGRFSGRQFSNSRSEMNVSTLELGDSALYLCASSTSGEYTNTQYFGPGTRLTVL.

Many counts were recorded for this clonotype. The V and J genes are TRBV28 and TRBJ2-7; D possibly uses TRBD1 or TRBD2 (5 bases each). This CDR3 has 16 residues. Trimming pared 6 bases from V and 2 bases from J, leaving 20 bases between. Germline loops: CDR1 MDHEN, CDR2 SYDVKM. CDR3: CASSTIGAQRAYEQYF. The CDR3, as DNA: TGTGCCAGCAGCACCATAGGGGCGCAGAGGGCCTACGAGCAGTACTTC.

V gene TRBV20-1 combines with J gene TRBJ1-5; D unclear. Germline lookup yields CDR1 DFQATT and CDR2 SNEGSKA (reference sequence). Trimming left V 3 bases short and J 1 base short, with 10 bases between. The CDR3 is 14 amino acids. The CDR3 coding sequence is TGCAGTGCTAGTCGGGCCGCGAGCAATCAGCCCCAGCATTTT. It encodes CSASRAASNQPQHF.

This chain links TRBV5-1 with TRBJ2-7; D perhaps matches TRBD2 (6 bases). V lost 0 bases to trimming and J lost 5 bases, with 15 bases between them. The CDR3 length is 15 residues. Germline-derived CDR1 and CDR2 are SGHRS and YFSETQ. The DNA of the CDR3 is TGCGCCAGCAGCTTGGCCATCGGGAGTCGGGACGAGCAGTACTTC. Translated, it gives CASSLAIGSRDEQYF.

This clonotype was counted many times. The chain is built from TRBV7-2 and TRBJ2-7; D not resolved. V was clipped by 2 bases and J by 4 bases, with 12 bases between them. The CDR3 covers 14 residues. The V gene's germline CDR1 is SGHTA and CDR2 FQGNSA. The chain's CDR3 is CASSLPASRYEQYF. DNA for the CDR3: TGTGCCAGCAGCTTACCCGCGTCCAGGTACGAGCAGTACTTC.

This clonotype was detected ten times or more. The rearrangement links TRBV7-9 to TRBJ1-5; the match to TRBD1 covers 7 bases. This CDR3 contains 14 residues. CDR1 is SEHNR, CDR2 FQNEAQ, per germline (reference sequence). With 5 bases clipped from V and 5 bases from J, the junction kept 6 bases outside the gene matches. The CDR3 is CASSTNRGDQPQHF. In DNA form, the CDR3 reads TGTGCCAGCAGCACCAACAGGGGAGATCAGCCCCAGCATTTT.

This clonotype was recorded a few times. The J gene is TRBJ1-2, the V gene TRBV20-1, with D unclear. This CDR3 contains 14 residues. The V end was cut by 0 bases, the J end by 8 bases, with 16 bases between. Looked up from germline, CDR1 is DFQATT and CDR2 is SNEGSKA (reference sequence). The CDR3 sequence is CSARDAGLGQGYTF. The CDR3 DNA is TGCAGTGCTAGAGATGCGGGATTGGGCCAAGGCTACACCTTC.

This clonotype has at least ten counts. The V gene is TRBV5-1, the J gene TRBJ2-6, with D hard to call. The V end was cut by 4 bases, the J end by 0 bases, with 11 bases between. The CDR3 runs 16 residues. CDR1 is SGHRS, CDR2 YFSETQ, per germline. In DNA, the CDR3 is TGCGCCAGCAGCCCCTTCGGCGACTCTGGGGCCAACGTCCTGACTTTC. It codes for CASSPFGDSGANVLTF.